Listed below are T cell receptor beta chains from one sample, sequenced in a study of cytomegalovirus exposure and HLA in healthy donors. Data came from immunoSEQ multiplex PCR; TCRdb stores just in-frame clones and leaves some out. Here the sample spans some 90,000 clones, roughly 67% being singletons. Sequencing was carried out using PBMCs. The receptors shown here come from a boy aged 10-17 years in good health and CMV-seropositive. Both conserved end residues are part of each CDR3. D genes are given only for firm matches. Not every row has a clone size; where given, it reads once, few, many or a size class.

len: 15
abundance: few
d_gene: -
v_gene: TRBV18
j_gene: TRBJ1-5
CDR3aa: CASSPPPGDNQPQHF
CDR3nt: TGTGCCAGCTCACCACCGCCAGGGGACAATCAGCCCCAGCATTTT

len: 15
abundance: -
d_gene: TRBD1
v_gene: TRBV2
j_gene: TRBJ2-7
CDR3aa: CASSESGQGNYEQYF
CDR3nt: TGTGCCAGCAGTGAATCGGGACAGGGTAACTACGAGCAGTACTTC

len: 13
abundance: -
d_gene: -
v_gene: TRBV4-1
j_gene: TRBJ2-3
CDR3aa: CASSPLALATQYF
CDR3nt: TGCGCCAGCAGCCCACTAGCCCTAGCTACGCAGTATTTT

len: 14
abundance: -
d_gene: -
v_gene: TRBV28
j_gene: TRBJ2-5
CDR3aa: CASVGIGGLETQYF
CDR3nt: TGTGCCAGCGTAGGAATCGGGGGGCTTGAGACCCAGTACTTC

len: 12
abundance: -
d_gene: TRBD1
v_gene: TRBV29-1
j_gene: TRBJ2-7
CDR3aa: CSVGQGAYEQYF
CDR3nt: TGCAGCGTTGGACAGGGGGCTTACGAGCAGTACTTC

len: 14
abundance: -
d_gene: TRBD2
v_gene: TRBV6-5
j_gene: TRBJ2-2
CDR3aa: CASSPGAAGGRLFF
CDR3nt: TGTGCCAGCAGCCCCGGGGCAGCGGGGGGGCGGCTGTTTTTT

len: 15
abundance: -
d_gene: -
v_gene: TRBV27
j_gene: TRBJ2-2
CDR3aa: CASSPLSGNTGELFF
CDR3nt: TGTGCCAGCAGTCCCTTGAGCGGGAACACCGGGGAGCTGTTTTTT

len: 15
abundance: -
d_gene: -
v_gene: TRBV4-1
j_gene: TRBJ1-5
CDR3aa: CASSQEPGGNQPQHF
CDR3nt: TGCGCCAGCAGCCAAGAACCGGGAGGCAATCAGCCCCAGCATTTT

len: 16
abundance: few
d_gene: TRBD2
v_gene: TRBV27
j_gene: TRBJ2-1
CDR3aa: CASRGGLAGGYNEQFF
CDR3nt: TGTGCCAGCAGAGGGGGCCTAGCGGGAGGGTACAATGAGCAGTTCTTC

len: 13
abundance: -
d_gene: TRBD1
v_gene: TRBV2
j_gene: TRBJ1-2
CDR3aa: CASSQDRGYGYTF
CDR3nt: TGTGCCAGCAGTCAAGACAGGGGCTATGGCTACACCTTC

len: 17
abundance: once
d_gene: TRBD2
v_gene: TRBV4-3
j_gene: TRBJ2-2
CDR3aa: CASSQEAGGPGTGELFF
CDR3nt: TGCGCCAGCAGCCAAGAGGCGGGGGGGCCGGGCACCGGGGAGCTGTTTTTT

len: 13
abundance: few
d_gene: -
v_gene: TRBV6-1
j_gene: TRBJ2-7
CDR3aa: CASSSFGSYEQYF
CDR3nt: TGTGCCAGCAGTTCGTTCGGCTCCTACGAGCAGTACTTC

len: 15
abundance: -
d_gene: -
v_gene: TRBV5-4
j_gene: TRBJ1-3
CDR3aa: CASSLAPSSGNTIYF
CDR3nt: TGTGCCAGCAGCTTGGCCCCCAGCTCTGGAAACACCATATATTTT

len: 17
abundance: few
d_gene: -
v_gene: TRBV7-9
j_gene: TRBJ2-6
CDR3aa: CASSLQSSGSGANVLTF
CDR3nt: TGTGCCAGCAGCTTACAATCATCAGGCTCTGGGGCCAACGTCCTGACTTTC

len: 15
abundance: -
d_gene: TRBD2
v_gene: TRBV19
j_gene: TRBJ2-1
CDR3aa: CASSPSGSTYNEQFF
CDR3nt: TGTGCCAGTAGTCCTAGCGGTTCCACCTACAATGAGCAGTTCTTC

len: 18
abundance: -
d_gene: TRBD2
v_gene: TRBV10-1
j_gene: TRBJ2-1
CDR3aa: CASSGTYAQRESYNEQFF
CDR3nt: TGCGCCAGCAGTGGGACTTATGCCCAGCGGGAGTCTTACAATGAGCAGTTCTTC

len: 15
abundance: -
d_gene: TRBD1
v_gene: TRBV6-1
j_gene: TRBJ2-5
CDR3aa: CASVTGTGGGETQYF
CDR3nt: TGTGCCAGCGTCACCGGGACAGGGGGGGGAGAGACCCAGTACTTC

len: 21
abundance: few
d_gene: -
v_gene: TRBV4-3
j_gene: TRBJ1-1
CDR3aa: CASSPFLVARQDGVAVTEAFF
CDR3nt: TGCGCCAGCAGCCCGTTCCTTGTCGCCCGGCAGGATGGCGTCGCTGTGACTGAAGCTTTCTTT

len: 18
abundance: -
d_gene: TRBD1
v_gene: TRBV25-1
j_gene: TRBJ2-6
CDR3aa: CASSDRDRIIAGANVLTF
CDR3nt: TGTGCCAGCAGTGACCGGGACAGGATTATCGCTGGGGCCAACGTCCTGACTTTC

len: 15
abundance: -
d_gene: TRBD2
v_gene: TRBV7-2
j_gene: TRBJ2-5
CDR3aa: CASSWRTSGRVPAYF
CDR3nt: TGTGCCAGCAGCTGGCGGACTAGCGGGAGGGTGCCCGCTTACTTC

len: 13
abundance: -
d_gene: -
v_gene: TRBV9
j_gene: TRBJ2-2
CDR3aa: CASSVGGSGELFF
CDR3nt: TGTGCCAGCAGCGTAGGTGGGAGCGGGGAGCTGTTTTTT

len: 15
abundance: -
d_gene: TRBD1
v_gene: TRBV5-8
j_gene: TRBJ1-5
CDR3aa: CASSSGTGNNQPQHF
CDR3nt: TGTGCCAGCAGCTCCGGGACAGGCAATAATCAGCCCCAGCATTTT

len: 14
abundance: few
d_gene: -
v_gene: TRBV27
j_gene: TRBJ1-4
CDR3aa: CASSLNSRAEKLFF
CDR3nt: TGTGCCAGCAGTTTAAATAGTCGTGCGGAAAAACTGTTTTTT

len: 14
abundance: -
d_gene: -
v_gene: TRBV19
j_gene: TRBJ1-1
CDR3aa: CASSYEVQRTEAFF
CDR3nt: TGTGCCAGTAGTTATGAGGTTCAAAGGACTGAAGCTTTCTTT

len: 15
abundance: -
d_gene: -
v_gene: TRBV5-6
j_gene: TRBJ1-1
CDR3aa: CASSLYDSRSTEAFF
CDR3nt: TGTGCCAGCAGCTTGTATGACTCCCGGAGCACTGAAGCTTTCTTT

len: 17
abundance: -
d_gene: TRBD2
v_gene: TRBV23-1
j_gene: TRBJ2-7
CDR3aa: CASSQPIRTRARYEQYF
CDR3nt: TGCGCCAGCAGTCAGCCCATCCGGACTAGGGCCCGCTACGAGCAGTACTTC

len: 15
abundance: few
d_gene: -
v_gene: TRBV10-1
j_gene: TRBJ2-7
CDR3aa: CASSESKVWEAEQYF
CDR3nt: TGCGCCAGCAGTGAGTCGAAGGTCTGGGAGGCCGAGCAGTACTTC

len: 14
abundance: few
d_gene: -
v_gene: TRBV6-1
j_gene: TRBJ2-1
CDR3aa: CASWTTLHPNEQFF
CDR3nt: TGTGCCAGCTGGACTACCCTACATCCCAATGAGCAGTTCTTC

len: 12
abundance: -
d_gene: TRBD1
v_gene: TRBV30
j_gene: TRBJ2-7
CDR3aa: CAWSGQGYEQYF
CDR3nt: TGTGCCTGGAGTGGACAGGGTTACGAGCAGTACTTC

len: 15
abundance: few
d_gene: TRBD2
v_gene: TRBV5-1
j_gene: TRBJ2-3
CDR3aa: CASSLLGLGTDTQYF
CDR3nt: TGCGCCAGCAGCTTGTTGGGACTAGGCACAGATACGCAGTATTTT

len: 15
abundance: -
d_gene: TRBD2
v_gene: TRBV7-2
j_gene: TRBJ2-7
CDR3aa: CASSLKDSGSYEQYF
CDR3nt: TGTGCCAGCAGCTTAAAAGATAGCGGGAGCTACGAGCAGTACTTC

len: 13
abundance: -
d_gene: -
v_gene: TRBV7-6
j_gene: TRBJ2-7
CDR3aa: CASSAPGSYEQYF
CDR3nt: TGTGCCAGCAGCGCTCCTGGGAGCTACGAGCAGTACTTC